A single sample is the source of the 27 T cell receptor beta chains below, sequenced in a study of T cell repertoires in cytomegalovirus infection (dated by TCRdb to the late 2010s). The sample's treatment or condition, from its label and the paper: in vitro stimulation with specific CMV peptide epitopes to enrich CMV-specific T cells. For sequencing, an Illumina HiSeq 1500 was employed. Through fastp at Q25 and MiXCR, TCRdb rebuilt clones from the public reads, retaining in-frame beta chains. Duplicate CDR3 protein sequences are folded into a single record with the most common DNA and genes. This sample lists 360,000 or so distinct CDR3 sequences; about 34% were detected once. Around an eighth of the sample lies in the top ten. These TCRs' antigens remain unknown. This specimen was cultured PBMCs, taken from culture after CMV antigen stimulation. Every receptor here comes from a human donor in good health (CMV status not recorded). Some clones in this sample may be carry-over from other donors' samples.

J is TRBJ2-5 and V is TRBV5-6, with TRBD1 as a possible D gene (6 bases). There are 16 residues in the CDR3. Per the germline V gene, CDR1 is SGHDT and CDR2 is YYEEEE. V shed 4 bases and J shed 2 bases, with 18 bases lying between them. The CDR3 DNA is TGTGCCAGCAGCCCTTTAACCGGGACAAAGCAAGAGACCCAGTACTTC. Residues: CASSPLTGTKQETQYF.

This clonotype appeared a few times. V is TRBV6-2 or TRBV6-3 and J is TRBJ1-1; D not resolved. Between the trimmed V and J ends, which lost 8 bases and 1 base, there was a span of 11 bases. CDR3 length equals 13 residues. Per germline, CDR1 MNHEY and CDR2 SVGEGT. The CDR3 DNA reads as TGTGCCAGCTCCCCCGGTAAGAACACTGAAGCTTTCTTT. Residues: CASSPGKNTEAFF.

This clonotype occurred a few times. DNA of the CDR3: TGTGCCAGCAGCTTAGGTGGTAGCACTGCCACAGATACGCAGTATTTT. Its protein product is CASSLGGSTATDTQYF. The genes are TRBV7-9 and TRBJ2-3; D remains ambiguous. V was trimmed by 1 base and J by 2 bases, leaving 13 bases between them. Germline CDR1 reads SEHNR; CDR2 reads FQNEAQ (reference sequence). This CDR3 is 16 amino acids long.

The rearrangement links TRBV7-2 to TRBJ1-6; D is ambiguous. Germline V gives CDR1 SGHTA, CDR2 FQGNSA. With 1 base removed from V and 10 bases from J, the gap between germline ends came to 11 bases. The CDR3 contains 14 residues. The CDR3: CASSLGPDGSPLHF. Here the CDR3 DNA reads TGTGCCAGCAGCTTAGGACCGGACGGATCACCCCTCCACTTT. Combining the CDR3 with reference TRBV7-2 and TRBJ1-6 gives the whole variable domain GAGVSQSPSNKVTEKGKDVELRCDPISGHTALYWYRQSLGQGLEFLIYFQGNSAPDKSGLPSDRFSAERTGGSVSTLTIQRTQQEDSAVYLCASSLGPDGSPLHFGNGTRLTVT.

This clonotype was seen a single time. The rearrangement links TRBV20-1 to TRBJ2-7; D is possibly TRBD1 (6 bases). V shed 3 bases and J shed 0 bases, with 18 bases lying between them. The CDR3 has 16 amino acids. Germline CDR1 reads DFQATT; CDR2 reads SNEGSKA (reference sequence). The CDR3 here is CSARVRGPLVSYEQYF. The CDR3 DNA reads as TGCAGTGCTAGGGTCAGGGGCCCCCTGGTCTCCTACGAGCAGTACTTC.

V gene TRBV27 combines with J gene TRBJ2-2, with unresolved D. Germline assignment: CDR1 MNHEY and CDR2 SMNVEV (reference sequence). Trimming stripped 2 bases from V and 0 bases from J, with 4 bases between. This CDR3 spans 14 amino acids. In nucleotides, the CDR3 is TGTGCCAGCAGTTTACTCGCGAACACCGGGGAGCTGTTTTTT. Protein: CASSLLANTGELFF.

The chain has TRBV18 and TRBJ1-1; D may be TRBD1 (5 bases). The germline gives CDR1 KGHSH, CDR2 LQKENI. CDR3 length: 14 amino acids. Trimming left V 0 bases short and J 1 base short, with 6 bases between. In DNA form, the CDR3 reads TGTGCCAGCTCACCACCGGGGGAGAACACTGAAGCTTTCTTT. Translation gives CASSPPGENTEAFF. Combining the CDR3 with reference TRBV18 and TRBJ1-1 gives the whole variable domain NAGVMQNPRHLVRRRGQEARLRCSPMKGHSHVYWYRQLPEEGLKFMVYLQKENIIDESGMPKERFSAEFPKEGPSILRIQQVVRGDSAAYFCASSPPGENTEAFFGQGTRLTVV.

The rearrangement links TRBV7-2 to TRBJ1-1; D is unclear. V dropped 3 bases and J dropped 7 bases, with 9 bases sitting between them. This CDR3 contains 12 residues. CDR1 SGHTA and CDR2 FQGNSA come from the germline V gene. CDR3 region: CASSLTQGEAFF. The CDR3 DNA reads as TGTGCCAGCAGCTTGACACAAGGTGAAGCTTTCTTT.

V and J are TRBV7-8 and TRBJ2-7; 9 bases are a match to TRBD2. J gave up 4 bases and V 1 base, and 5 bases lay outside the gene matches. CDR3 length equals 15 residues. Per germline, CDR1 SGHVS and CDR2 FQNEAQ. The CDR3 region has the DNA TGTGCCAGCAGCTTAGGAGGAGCGGGAGGTTACGAGCAGTACTTC. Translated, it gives CASSLGGAGGYEQYF.

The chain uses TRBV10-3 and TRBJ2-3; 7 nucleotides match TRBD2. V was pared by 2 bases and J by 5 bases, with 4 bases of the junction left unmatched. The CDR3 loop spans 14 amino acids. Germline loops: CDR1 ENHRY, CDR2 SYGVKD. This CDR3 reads CAISEGRDVDTQYF. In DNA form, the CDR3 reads TGTGCCATCAGTGAGGGGAGGGACGTAGATACGCAGTATTTT.

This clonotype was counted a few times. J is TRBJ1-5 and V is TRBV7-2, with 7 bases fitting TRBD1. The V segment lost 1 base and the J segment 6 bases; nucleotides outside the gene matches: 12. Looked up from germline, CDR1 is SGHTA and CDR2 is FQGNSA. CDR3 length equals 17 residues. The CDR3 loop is CASSLVPSITGVQPQHF. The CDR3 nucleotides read TGTGCCAGCAGCTTAGTCCCCTCTATAACAGGGGTTCAGCCCCAGCATTTT.

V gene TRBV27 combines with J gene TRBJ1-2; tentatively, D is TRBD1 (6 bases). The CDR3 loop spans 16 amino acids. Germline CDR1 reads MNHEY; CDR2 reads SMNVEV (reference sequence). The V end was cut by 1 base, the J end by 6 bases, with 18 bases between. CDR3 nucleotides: TGTGCCAGCAGTTTATACAGGGCCCGAGGTTTCGATGGCTACACCTTC. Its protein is CASSLYRARGFDGYTF.

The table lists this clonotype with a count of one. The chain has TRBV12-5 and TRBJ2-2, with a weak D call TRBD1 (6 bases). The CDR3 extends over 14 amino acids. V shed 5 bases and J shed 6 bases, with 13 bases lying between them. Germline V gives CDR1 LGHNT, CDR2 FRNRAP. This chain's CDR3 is CASGTAGAAGELFF. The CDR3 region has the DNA TGTGCTAGTGGTACAGCAGGGGCCGCCGGGGAGCTGTTTTTT.

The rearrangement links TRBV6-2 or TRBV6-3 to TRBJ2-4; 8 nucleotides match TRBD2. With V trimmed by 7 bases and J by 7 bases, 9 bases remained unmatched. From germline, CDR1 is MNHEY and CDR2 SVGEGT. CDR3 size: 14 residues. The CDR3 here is CASTTGLALNIQYF. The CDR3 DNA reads TGTGCCAGCACTACCGGACTAGCATTGAACATTCAGTACTTC.

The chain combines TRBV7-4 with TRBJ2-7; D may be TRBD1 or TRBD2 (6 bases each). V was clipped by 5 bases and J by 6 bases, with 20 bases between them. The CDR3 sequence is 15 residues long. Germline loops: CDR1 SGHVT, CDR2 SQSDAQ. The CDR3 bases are TGTGCCAGCAGCCCCGTCGGGGGCAGGGTGTTCGAGCAGTACTTC. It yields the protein CASSPVGGRVFEQYF.

The CDR3 DNA is TGTGCCAGCAGTGAATTGTCGAGGGCCGGCACAGATACGCAGTATTTT. Translated, it gives CASSELSRAGTDTQYF. The chain carries TRBV2 and TRBJ2-3, with a possible D match to TRBD2 (5 bases). Trimming removed 2 bases from V and 1 base from J, with 13 bases in between. CDR1 and CDR2 from the germline V gene are SNHLY and FYNNEI. The CDR3 length is 16 residues.

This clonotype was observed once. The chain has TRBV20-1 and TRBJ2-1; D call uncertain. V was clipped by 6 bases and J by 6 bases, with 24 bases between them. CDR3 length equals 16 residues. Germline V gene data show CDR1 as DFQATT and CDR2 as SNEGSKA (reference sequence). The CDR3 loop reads CSAKNLSDWYSNEQFF. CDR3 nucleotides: TGCAGTGCAAAGAACTTGAGCGATTGGTACTCCAATGAGCAGTTCTTC.

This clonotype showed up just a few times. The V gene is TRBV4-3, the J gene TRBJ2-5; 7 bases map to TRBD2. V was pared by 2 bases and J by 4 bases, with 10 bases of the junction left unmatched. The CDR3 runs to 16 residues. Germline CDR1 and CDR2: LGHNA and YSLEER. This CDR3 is CASSQPGLTSGETQYF. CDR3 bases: TGCGCCAGCAGCCAACCGGGACTAACGAGTGGAGAGACCCAGTACTTC.

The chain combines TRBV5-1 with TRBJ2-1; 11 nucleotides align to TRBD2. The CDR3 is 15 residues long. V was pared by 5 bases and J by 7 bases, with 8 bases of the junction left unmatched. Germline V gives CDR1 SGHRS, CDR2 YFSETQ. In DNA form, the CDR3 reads TGCGCCAGCAGGGATAGCGGGAGGGCCTTGAATGAGCAGTTCTTC. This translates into CASRDSGRALNEQFF.

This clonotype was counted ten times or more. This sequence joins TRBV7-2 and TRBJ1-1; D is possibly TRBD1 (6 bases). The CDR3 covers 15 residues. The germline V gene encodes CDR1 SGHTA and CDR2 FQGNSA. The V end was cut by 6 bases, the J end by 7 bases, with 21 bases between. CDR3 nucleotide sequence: TGTGCCAGCAGTTCAGAGGTAGGCGGGGGCAGTGAAGCTTTCTTT. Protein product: CASSSEVGGGSEAFF.

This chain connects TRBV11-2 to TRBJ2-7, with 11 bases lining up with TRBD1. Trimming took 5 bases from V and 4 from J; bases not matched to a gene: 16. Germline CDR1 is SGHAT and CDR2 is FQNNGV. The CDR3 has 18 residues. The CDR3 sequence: CASSPGQGAISARYEQYV. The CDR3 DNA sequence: TGTGCCAGCAGCCCCGGACAGGGGGCTATAAGCGCCCGATACGAGCAGTACGTC.

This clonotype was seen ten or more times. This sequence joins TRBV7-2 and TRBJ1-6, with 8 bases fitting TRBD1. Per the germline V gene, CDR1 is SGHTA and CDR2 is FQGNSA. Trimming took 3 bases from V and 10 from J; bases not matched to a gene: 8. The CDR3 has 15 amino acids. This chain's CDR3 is CASSFGQGDGSPLHF. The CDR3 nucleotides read TGTGCCAGCAGCTTTGGACAGGGAGATGGGTCACCCCTCCACTTT.

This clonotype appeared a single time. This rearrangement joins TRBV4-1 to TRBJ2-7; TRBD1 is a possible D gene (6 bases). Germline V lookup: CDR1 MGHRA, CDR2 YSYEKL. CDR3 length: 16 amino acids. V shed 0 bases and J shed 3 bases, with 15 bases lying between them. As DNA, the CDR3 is TGCGCCAGCAGCCAAGAAAAAAGCAGGGGCCTCTACGAGCAGTACTTC. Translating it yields CASSQEKSRGLYEQYF.

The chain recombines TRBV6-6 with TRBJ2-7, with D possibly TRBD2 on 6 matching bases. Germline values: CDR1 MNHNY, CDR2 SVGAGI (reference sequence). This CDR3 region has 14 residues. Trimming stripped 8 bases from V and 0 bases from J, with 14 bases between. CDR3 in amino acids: CASSPRLVSYEQYF. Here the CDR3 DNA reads TGTGCCAGCTCCCCCCGACTAGTCTCCTACGAGCAGTACTTC.

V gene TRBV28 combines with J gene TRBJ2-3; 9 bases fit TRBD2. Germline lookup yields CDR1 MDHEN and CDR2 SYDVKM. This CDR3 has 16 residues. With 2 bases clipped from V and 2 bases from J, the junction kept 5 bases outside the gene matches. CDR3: CASSLGGRAVTDTQYF. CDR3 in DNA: TGTGCCAGCAGTTTAGGCGGGAGGGCCGTCACAGATACGCAGTATTTT.

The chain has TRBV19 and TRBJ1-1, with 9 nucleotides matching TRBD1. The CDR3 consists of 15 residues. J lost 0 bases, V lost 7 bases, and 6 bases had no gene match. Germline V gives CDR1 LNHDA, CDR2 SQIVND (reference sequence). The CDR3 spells CASTSTGGMNTEAFF. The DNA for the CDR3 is TGTGCCAGTACGTCGACAGGGGGAATGAACACTGAAGCTTTCTTT.

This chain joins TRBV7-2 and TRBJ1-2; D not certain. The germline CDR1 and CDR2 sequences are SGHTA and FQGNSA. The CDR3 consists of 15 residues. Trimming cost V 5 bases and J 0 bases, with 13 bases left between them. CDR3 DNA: TGTGCCAGCAGCCCGCACCCCCAGGCTAACTATGGCTACACCTTC. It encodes CASSPHPQANYGYTF.